The 25 T cell receptor beta chains listed next were all sequenced from one sample in a study of graft-versus-host responses after intestinal transplantation. The antigens these receptors bind are not known. Clones were read by immunoSEQ multiplex PCR, and TCRdb kept only the in-frame ones, dropping some. This sample has about 86,000 clones, with roughly nine tenths found just once. Here the sequenced sample was unstimulated CD4+ T cells sorted from spleen or lymph node cells, taken before transplant. The source is a human donor who was the organ donor for an intestinal transplant.

The V gene is TRBV7-9, the J gene TRBJ1-4, with TRBD1 identical over 8 bases. V trimming: 5 bases; J trimming: 7 bases; junction bases outside the gene matches: 9. Germline lookup yields CDR1 SEHNR and CDR2 FQNEAQ (reference sequence). The CDR3 is 15 residues long. The CDR3 coding sequence is TGTGCCAGCAGCACCAGGACAGGGAACGGTGAAAAACTGTTTTTT. Its translation is CASSTRTGNGEKLFF.

The V gene is TRBV4-2, the J gene TRBJ2-5; D remains ambiguous. Trimming cost V 1 base and J 5 bases, with 14 bases left between them. Germline V gives CDR1 LGHNA, CDR2 YNFKEQ. The CDR3 has 15 residues. CDR3 coding DNA: TGTGCCAGCAGCCAAGCCAGACCAGGAATGGAGACCCAGTACTTC. Translating it yields CASSQARPGMETQYF.

This chain uses TRBV5-1 with TRBJ2-1, with TRBD2 identical over 9 bases. The CDR3 is 17 residues long. Germline trimming cut 1 base from V and 2 bases from J; bases unmatched to any gene: 7. CDR1 SGHRS and CDR2 YFSETQ come from the germline V gene. The CDR3 sequence is CASSLLIGGRAYNEQFF. CDR3 DNA sequence: TGCGCCAGCAGCTTGCTTATCGGCGGGAGGGCCTACAATGAGCAGTTCTTC.

The V and J genes are TRBV19 and TRBJ2-2; a possible D gene is TRBD1 (6 bases). The germline gives CDR1 LNHDA, CDR2 SQIVND (reference sequence). Trimming cost V 2 bases and J 1 base, with 8 bases left between them. The CDR3 spans 15 residues. The CDR3 DNA reads as TGTGCCAGTAGTATAATGACAGGGAACACCGGGGAGCTGTTTTTT. This sequence encodes CASSIMTGNTGELFF.

CDR3: CASSFGLSAPRLADTF. For the CDR3, the DNA is TGTGCCAGCAGCTTCGGATTAAGCGCCCCGAGGCTTGCGGACACCTTC. The chain combines TRBV5-5 with TRBJ1-2; D gene ambiguous. This CDR3 region has 16 residues. In germline, CDR1 is SGHKS, CDR2 YYEKEE (reference sequence). The V gene lost 2 bases and the J gene lost 12 bases, with 26 bases spanning the gap.

There are a few counts of this clone. The J gene is TRBJ1-5, the V gene TRBV6-1, with D perhaps matching TRBD1 (5 bases). Germline V gene data show CDR1 as MNHNS and CDR2 as SASEGT. The CDR3 contains 13 residues. V lost 6 bases, J lost 12 bases, and 18 bases lay in between. CDR3 residues: CASRAQVQLRQHF. The CDR3 nucleotides are TGTGCCAGCAGGGCACAGGTGCAGCTGCGCCAGCATTTT.

The chain carries TRBV5-1 and TRBJ1-2; perhaps TRBD1 as D (6 bases). In germline, CDR1 is SGHRS, CDR2 YFSETQ. This CDR3 spans 18 amino acids. V lost 3 bases and J lost 6, with 27 bases in between. CDR3 in DNA: TGCGCCAGCAGCTCTATAGGGGGGGCCGCCGTTCGACTTAATGGCTACACCTTC. It encodes CASSSIGGAAVRLNGYTF.

The V gene is TRBV30, the J gene TRBJ1-5; D is ambiguous. This CDR3 is 13 amino acids long. Germline CDR1 GTSNPN, CDR2 SVGIG (reference sequence). V was cut by 1 base and J by 4 bases, with 8 bases left in between. CDR3 region: CAWSAGINQPQHF. CDR3 in DNA: TGTGCCTGGAGTGCGGGGATAAATCAGCCCCAGCATTTT.

The V gene is TRBV27, the J gene TRBJ2-4; TRBD2 agrees at 9 bases. The CDR3 has 16 amino acids. The germline CDR1 and CDR2 sequences are MNHEY and SMNVEV (reference sequence). V gave up 4 bases and J gave up 0 bases; unmatched junction bases: 4. CDR3 nucleotide sequence: TGTGCCAGCAGTTCCCTAGCGGGATCAGCCAAAAACATTCAGTACTTC. It translates to CASSSLAGSAKNIQYF.

The J gene is TRBJ1-5, the V gene TRBV28, with a possible D match to TRBD1 (6 bases). The V and J ends lost 3 bases and 7 bases respectively, with 13 bases between them. Germline values: CDR1 MDHEN, CDR2 SYDVKM. The CDR3 length is 14 residues. CDR3 residues: CASSFPRGGQPQHF. In nucleotides, the CDR3 is TGTGCCAGCAGTTTTCCCAGGGGCGGGCAGCCCCAGCATTTT.

The chain combines TRBV11-3 with TRBJ1-2, with D uncertain. CDR3 length: 15 amino acids. V dropped 4 bases and J dropped 3 bases, with 15 bases sitting between them. Germline V gene lookup returns CDR1 SGHNT and CDR2 YENEEA. CDR3 residues: CASSSVNEGDYGYTF. CDR3 DNA: TGTGCCAGCAGCTCCGTTAACGAGGGAGACTATGGCTACACCTTC.

DNA for the CDR3: TGTGCCAGCAGGCTAGCGGGAACCTACGAGCAGTACTTC. Translation gives CASRLAGTYEQYF. V and J are TRBV5-4 and TRBJ2-7; 9 positions match TRBD2. The V gene's germline CDR1 is SGHNT and CDR2 YYREEE (reference sequence). The CDR3 is 13 residues long. J gave up 2 bases and V 5 bases, and 2 bases lay outside the gene matches. Complete variable domain (other parts from reference TRBV5-4 and TRBJ2-7): ETGVTQSPTHLIKTRGQQVTLRCSSQSGHNTVSWYQQALGQGPQFIFQYYREEENGRGNFPPRFSGLQFPNYSSELNVNALELDDSALYLCASRLAGTYEQYFGPGTRLTVT.

The chain couples TRBV6-5 to TRBJ1-2, with 7 bases aligning to TRBD1. This CDR3 spans 15 amino acids. Trimming took 7 bases from V and 4 from J; bases not matched to a gene: 12. Per germline, CDR1 MNHEY and CDR2 SVGAGI. As DNA, the CDR3 is TGTGCCAGCACCCTGGGGCAGGGGGGTATCTATGGCTACACCTTC. Protein: CASTLGQGGIYGYTF.

The gene calls are TRBV5-1 and TRBJ1-2; TRBD1 agrees at 9 bases. V dropped 3 bases and J dropped 8; count of bases not matched to a gene: 5. This CDR3 is 13 amino acids long. Germline V lookup: CDR1 SGHRS, CDR2 YFSETQ. CDR3 nucleotides: TGCGCCAGCAGCTCAGACAGGGGGTCCGGCTACACCTTC. This encodes CASSSDRGSGYTF.

The chain links TRBV6-1 to TRBJ2-5; 9 nucleotides line up with TRBD2. The CDR3 runs 13 residues. The germline V gene encodes CDR1 MNHNS and CDR2 SASEGT. V lost 11 bases and J lost 5; bases outside the gene matches: 9. The CDR3 is CAGGLAGRETQYF. The CDR3 DNA is TGTGCCGGAGGGCTAGCGGGGAGGGAGACCCAGTACTTC.

V usage is TRBV7-8 and J usage is TRBJ2-7, with 7 bases aligning to TRBD1. The CDR3 consists of 15 residues. Per the germline V gene, CDR1 is SGHVS and CDR2 is FQNEAQ. After removal of 5 bases from V and 3 bases from J, the junction contained 10 bases not matched to a gene. CDR3 coding DNA: TGTGCCAGCAGCCGCCGGGCAGGGGGTCACTACGAGCAGTACTTC. This translates into CASSRRAGGHYEQYF.

The chain joins TRBV29-1 to TRBJ2-3; 7 bases are shared with TRBD2. In germline, CDR1 is SQVTM, CDR2 ANQGSEA. V lost 6 bases to trimming and J lost 2 bases; unmatched junction nucleotides: 5. CDR3 length: 13 amino acids. In DNA form, the CDR3 reads TGCAGCGTCGGGACTAAGGTCACAGATACGCAGTATTTT. Protein: CSVGTKVTDTQYF.

The chain has TRBV18 and TRBJ2-7; a possible D gene is TRBD1 (5 bases). CDR3 length: 14 amino acids. Looked up from germline, CDR1 is KGHSH and CDR2 is LQKENI. V lost 0 bases and J 6 bases, leaving 12 bases between the germline ends. CDR3 in DNA: TGTGCCAGCTCACCACCGGCAGGGTCGGGCGAGCAGTACTTC. Translated: CASSPPAGSGEQYF. The full variable domain, with the rest looked up from reference TRBV18 and TRBJ2-7, is NAGVMQNPRHLVRRRGQEARLRCSPMKGHSHVYWYRQLPEEGLKFMVYLQKENIIDESGMPKERFSAEFPKEGPSILRIQQVVRGDSAAYFCASSPPAGSGEQYFGPGTRLTVT.

The rearrangement joins TRBV14 to TRBJ2-2, with D possibly TRBD1 on 5 matching bases. Per the germline V gene, CDR1 is SGHDN and CDR2 is FVKESK. The CDR3 has 16 amino acids. The V end was cut by 0 bases, the J end by 4 bases, with 12 bases between. The CDR3 DNA is TGTGCCAGCAGCCAAGACGACAGACGGATCACCGGGGAGCTGTTTTTT. Its translation is CASSQDDRRITGELFF. The full variable domain, in which reference TRBV14 and TRBJ2-2 provide the parts outside the CDR3, is EAGVTQFPSHSVIEKGQTVTLRCDPISGHDNLYWYRRVMGKEIKFLLHFVKESKQDESGMPNNRFLAERTGGTYSTLKVQPAELEDSGVYFCASSQDDRRITGELFFGEGSRLTVL.

The CDR3 DNA sequence: TGTGCCAGCAGCCCGACTAGGAGCACAGATACGCAGTATTTT. It is translated as CASSPTRSTDTQYF. The V and J genes are TRBV11-3 and TRBJ2-3; D possibly corresponds to TRBD2 (6 bases). The V end was cut by 5 bases, the J end by 0 bases, with 9 bases between. The germline V gene has CDR1 SGHNT and CDR2 YENEEA. This CDR3 is built from 14 residues.

The V and J genes are TRBV27 and TRBJ2-5; D gene unclear. Germline V lookup: CDR1 MNHEY, CDR2 SMNVEV (reference sequence). The CDR3 runs to 15 residues. The germline V and J ends were trimmed by 5 bases and 3 bases, with 16 bases remaining between them. The CDR3 coding sequence is TGTGCCAGCAGTCCACAAGGATGGAGTGAAGAGACCCAGTACTTC. Translation gives CASSPQGWSEETQYF.

The rearrangement uses TRBV5-4 and TRBJ2-7; the match to TRBD2 covers 9 bases. This CDR3 comprises 16 residues. The J segment lost 1 base and the V segment lost 1 base, leaving 6 bases of the junction unmatched. Germline V lookup: CDR1 SGHNT, CDR2 YYREEE (reference sequence). CDR3 amino acids: CASSLPETSGSYEQYF. For the CDR3, the DNA is TGTGCCAGCAGCTTGCCCGAGACTAGCGGATCCTACGAGCAGTACTTC. The entire variable domain, with the rest obtained from reference TRBV5-4 and TRBJ2-7, is as follows: ETGVTQSPTHLIKTRGQQVTLRCSSQSGHNTVSWYQQALGQGPQFIFQYYREEENGRGNFPPRFSGLQFPNYSSELNVNALELDDSALYLCASSLPETSGSYEQYFGPGTRLTVT.

The rearrangement joins TRBV7-8 to TRBJ1-6, with 7 bases identical to TRBD1. J gave up 10 bases and V 5 bases, and 23 bases lay outside the gene matches. Germline loops: CDR1 SGHVS, CDR2 FQNEAQ. There are 19 residues in the CDR3. The CDR3 DNA sequence: TGTGCCAGCAGCAAAAGAATGGGACAGCTCGGATACGTTGTATCACCCCTCCACTTT. Its protein product is CASSKRMGQLGYVVSPLHF.

The chain recombines TRBV6-1 with TRBJ1-2; 8 bases match TRBD1. V lost 1 base, J lost 4 bases, and 5 bases stayed unmatched. The CDR3 spans 15 residues. Germline CDR1 and CDR2: MNHNS and SASEGT. The CDR3: CASSEGDRLTYGYTF. The CDR3 nucleotides are TGTGCCAGCAGTGAAGGGGACAGGCTCACCTATGGCTACACCTTC.

The rearrangement links TRBV15 to TRBJ2-1; the D gene is possibly TRBD1 (5 bases). CDR1 LNHNV and CDR2 YYDKDF come from the germline V gene (reference sequence). This CDR3 spans 15 amino acids. V was cut by 0 bases and J by 2 bases, with 8 bases left in between. CDR3: CATSREAGTYNEQFF. DNA of the CDR3: TGTGCCACCAGCAGAGAAGCAGGGACCTACAATGAGCAGTTCTTC.